This T cell receptor (beta chain) was found in a study of cytomegalovirus exposure and HLA in healthy donors. Background on the study: As an earlier analysis found, about 179 million T cells yielded approximately 100 million unique TCR beta sequences. Overall study results and limits: With high specificity and sensitivity, the classifier reportedly diagnosed cytomegalovirus status. Highly shared variants forming one cluster were likely a sequencing artifact.

In regard to this clone: Its antigen is unidentified.

Trimming shortened V by 6 bases and J by 4 bases, and 12 bases separated the two germline ends. Germline values: CDR1 MNHNS, CDR2 SASEGT. The CDR3 covers 13 residues. Vbeta (60) and Jbeta (13) primers were used in the PCR. Profiling relied on immunoSEQ multiplex PCR, and the TCRdb table lists in-frame clones only, not all of them. The table lists more than 150,000 clones, approximately 85% of them singletons. This chain uses TRBV6-1 with TRBJ1-1, with a weak D call TRBD1 (6 bases). Sequencing was done on a sample of PBMCs. The clonotype was recovered from a man between 18 and 35 years old in good health and CMV-seropositive. CDR3 sequence (DNA): TGTGCCAGCAGGGACAGAGCGCCCACTGAAGCTTTCTTT. Protein product: CASRDRAPTEAFF.